These 24 T cell receptor beta chains were sequenced from one sample in a study of shared T cell receptors in the human thymus (dated by TCRdb to about 2021). Receptor libraries were prepared by the immunoSEQ multiplex PCR assay. TCRdb retrieved this table from immuneACCESS and kept in-frame rearrangements only. Not all clones are present; in checked studies, unresolved V genes account for under half, and no reason is known for the remainder. The sample yields roughly 700,000 clones; approximately 88% were counted once. Approximately 0.01% of the sample is in the top ten clones. These sequences were also reported in another study, on human thymus T cells.

The sequenced sample consisted of thymocytes. The receptors come from a boy under two years old with a congenital heart defect. Donor details come from another sample of the same person, matched by shared clones.

The chain is built from TRBV4-3 and TRBJ2-7, with D maybe TRBD2 (5 bases). The CDR3 is 16 amino acids. V lost 1 base and J lost 3, with 16 bases in between. Germline-derived CDR1 and CDR2 are LGHNA and YSLEER. CDR3: CASSQGPLRLSYEQYF. The CDR3 DNA reads TGCGCCAGCAGCCAAGGGCCCTTACGACTAAGCTACGAGCAGTACTTC.

The chain is built from TRBV2 and TRBJ1-3; no clear D. The CDR3 consists of 12 residues. Germline lookup yields CDR1 SNHLY and CDR2 FYNNEI. With 9 bases removed from V and 1 base from J, the gap between germline ends came to 7 bases. The chain's CDR3 is CASNGSGNTIYF. The CDR3 region has the DNA TGTGCCAGTAACGGTTCTGGAAACACCATATATTTT.

This rearrangement joins TRBV11-2 to TRBJ1-4; D may be TRBD1 (5 bases). V was shortened by 1 base and J by 4 bases, with 10 bases between the two germline ends. The germline CDR1 and CDR2 sequences are SGHAT and FQNNGV. The CDR3 extends over 15 amino acids. In nucleotides, the CDR3 is TGTGCCAGCAGCTTAGGGTTAGGGGTTAATGAAAAACTGTTTTTT. It yields the protein CASSLGLGVNEKLFF.

J is TRBJ2-7 and V is TRBV9, with D possibly being TRBD2 (5 bases). CDR1 is SGDLS and CDR2 is YYNGEE in the germline V gene. This CDR3 contains 16 residues. V lost 0 bases to trimming and J lost 7 bases, with 20 bases between them. CDR3: CASSVESDWRMGEQYF. The CDR3 nucleotides are TGTGCCAGCAGCGTAGAGTCGGACTGGAGGATGGGGGAGCAGTACTTC.

This clone has just one count. The chain recombines TRBV5-4 with TRBJ2-7, with 7 bases lining up with TRBD2. The CDR3 length is 16 residues. CDR1 and CDR2 (germline): SGHNT, YYREEE (reference sequence). V gave up 4 bases and J gave up 2 bases; unmatched junction bases: 12. The CDR3 spells CASSGGEGRETYEQYF. The CDR3 region has the DNA TGTGCCAGCAGCGGGGGGGAGGGGCGGGAGACCTACGAGCAGTACTTC.

CDR3 coding DNA: TGTGCCAGCTCACCGGGCCGGGACAAGGAACGGGGCTACACCTTC. Amino acids: CASSPGRDKERGYTF. This chain joins TRBV18 and TRBJ1-2, with D possibly being TRBD1 (6 bases). V lost 3 bases, J lost 8 bases, and 19 bases lay in between. Germline V lookup: CDR1 KGHSH, CDR2 LQKENI. This CDR3 is built from 15 residues.

This clone occurred a few times. J is TRBJ1-5 and V is TRBV28; unclear D gene. From germline, CDR1 is MDHEN and CDR2 SYDVKM. CDR3 size: 14 residues. Trimming took 7 bases from V and 2 from J, leaving 12 bases between them. The CDR3 loop reads CASNPSRGNQPQHF. Here the CDR3 DNA reads TGTGCCAGCAACCCCTCGCGAGGCAATCAGCCCCAGCATTTT.

The table lists this clone with a count of one. The chain combines TRBV2 with TRBJ2-7; 8 nucleotides match TRBD1. This CDR3 region has 14 residues. In germline, CDR1 is SNHLY, CDR2 FYNNEI. V was pared by 5 bases and J by 2 bases, with 5 bases of the junction left unmatched. The CDR3 is CASSKSGGPYEQYF. CDR3 DNA sequence: TGTGCCAGCAGTAAGTCAGGGGGCCCCTACGAGCAGTACTTC.

The chain joins TRBV10-3 to TRBJ2-2; 9 nucleotides align to TRBD2. J gave up 4 bases and V 3 bases, and 6 bases lay outside the gene matches. This CDR3 comprises 16 residues. CDR1 is ENHRY and CDR2 is SYGVKD in the germline V gene. This CDR3 reads CAISEGGRGSTGELFF. CDR3 nucleotide sequence: TGTGCCATCAGTGAAGGCGGGAGGGGTAGCACCGGGGAGCTGTTTTTT.

The chain couples TRBV18 to TRBJ2-7; TRBD2 matches 7 bases. Germline trimming cut 6 bases from V and 2 bases from J; bases unmatched to any gene: 7. Per germline, CDR1 KGHSH and CDR2 LQKENI. This CDR3 is built from 14 residues. The CDR3: CASSPPGTTYEQYF. In nucleotides, the CDR3 is TGTGCCAGCTCCCCGCCCGGGACTACCTACGAGCAGTACTTC.

CDR3 DNA sequence: TGTGCCAGCAGTCGACAGGGTACGCCCTACAATGAGCAGTTCTTC. Translation: CASSRQGTPYNEQFF. The rearrangement links TRBV27 to TRBJ2-1, with TRBD1 matching 7 bases. Germline V gene sequence: CDR1 MNHEY, CDR2 SMNVEV (reference sequence). The CDR3 spans 15 residues. With 5 bases clipped from V and 2 bases from J, the junction kept 6 bases outside the gene matches.

This clone came up once. V usage is TRBV4-2 and J usage is TRBJ2-2, with 10 bases that match TRBD2. J gave up 3 bases and V 3 bases, and 4 bases lay outside the gene matches. Germline assignment: CDR1 LGHNA and CDR2 YNFKEQ. This CDR3 is built from 16 residues. This chain's CDR3 is CASSHLAGDDTGELFF. The CDR3 DNA reads as TGTGCCAGCAGCCACCTAGCGGGGGACGACACCGGGGAGCTGTTTTTT.

CDR3 DNA: TGTGCCAGCAGTTTAGGGACATGCTCTGGAAACACCATATATTTT. Protein product: CASSLGTCSGNTIYF. J is TRBJ1-3 and V is TRBV28; a weak D match, TRBD1 (6 bases). Germline CDR1 and CDR2: MDHEN and SYDVKM. This CDR3 contains 15 residues. Between the trimmed V and J ends, which lost 2 bases and 0 bases, there was a span of 8 bases.

The sample holds a few counts of this clone. This chain links TRBV5-6 with TRBJ1-3; no definite D call. Germline V gene data show CDR1 as SGHDT and CDR2 as YYEEEE. The CDR3 is 14 residues long. Trimming left V 2 bases short and J 4 bases short, with 10 bases between. This chain's CDR3 is CASSFIRSGNTIYF. CDR3 bases: TGTGCCAGCAGCTTTATCAGGTCCGGAAACACCATATATTTT.

The J gene is TRBJ2-5, the V gene TRBV2, with D perhaps TRBD2 (5 bases). Germline V CDR1 and CDR2: SNHLY, FYNNEI. V shed 0 bases and J shed 2 bases, with 22 bases lying between them. CDR3 size: 19 residues. The CDR3: CASSEALLKDLSGQETQYF. CDR3 sequence (DNA): TGTGCCAGCAGTGAAGCTCTATTAAAGGACCTGTCGGGGCAAGAGACCCAGTACTTC.

J is TRBJ2-2 and V is TRBV13; the match to TRBD2 covers 8 bases. This CDR3 has 17 amino acids. The germline V gene encodes CDR1 PRHDT and CDR2 FYEKMQ (reference sequence). V lost 5 bases, J lost 8 bases, and 16 bases stayed unmatched. Written as DNA, the CDR3 is TGTGCCAGCAGCCAACGACTAGCGTCACAGCCCGGAGGGGAGCTGTTTTTT. This translates into CASSQRLASQPGGELFF.

The chain is built from TRBV4-3 and TRBJ2-2; possibly TRBD2 for D (5 bases). Germline CDR1 reads LGHNA; CDR2 reads YSLEER. This CDR3 is 18 amino acids long. Trimming took 0 bases from V and 4 from J, leaving 18 bases between them. CDR3 protein: CASSQDLSASEGTGELFF. The CDR3 DNA sequence: TGCGCCAGCAGCCAAGATCTCAGCGCTAGTGAGGGCACCGGGGAGCTGTTTTTT.

V is TRBV30 and J is TRBJ2-5; maybe TRBD2 (6 bases). The V end was cut by 2 bases, the J end by 5 bases, with 24 bases between. Germline assignment: CDR1 GTSNPN and CDR2 SVGIG (reference sequence). The CDR3 sequence is 17 residues long. CDR3 residues: CAWSRYDRAGKEETQYF. In nucleotides, the CDR3 is TGTGCCTGGAGTCGCTATGACCGCGCGGGAAAAGAGGAGACCCAGTACTTC.

The chain carries TRBV9 and TRBJ2-5; 8 bases align to TRBD1. The CDR3 loop spans 17 amino acids. Per the germline V gene, CDR1 is SGDLS and CDR2 is YYNGEE. After removal of 4 bases from V and 2 bases from J, the junction contained 13 bases not matched to a gene. CDR3 bases: TGTGCCAGCAGCACGAGAACGGACAGGGATTGGCAAGAGACCCAGTACTTC. Amino acid sequence: CASSTRTDRDWQETQYF.

The V and J genes are TRBV11-2 and TRBJ2-1; TRBD1 aligns across 7 bases. V lost 1 base, J lost 8 bases, and 14 bases stayed unmatched. The CDR3 covers 17 residues. In germline, CDR1 is SGHAT, CDR2 FQNNGV. CDR3 sequence: CASSLVAPGTVGYEQFF. CDR3 bases: TGTGCCAGCAGCTTAGTTGCCCCCGGGACAGTCGGTTATGAGCAGTTCTTC.

For the CDR3, the DNA is TGTGCCAGCAGTTTACTCAGGGATCGTGGAGAGACCCAGTACTTC. Its translation: CASSLLRDRGETQYF. The chain recombines TRBV27 with TRBJ2-5, with a weak D call TRBD1 (5 bases). Deletions cut 2 bases from V and 4 bases from J, with 14 bases between. This CDR3 contains 15 residues. The germline CDR1 and CDR2 sequences are MNHEY and SMNVEV (reference sequence).

The V call is TRBV7-9, the J call TRBJ1-1; weak D call: TRBD1 (6 bases). The ends were cut back, 5 bases at V and 3 bases at J, with 16 bases in the middle. The CDR3 is made up of 15 amino acids. Germline V gene sequence: CDR1 SEHNR, CDR2 FQNEAQ (reference sequence). CDR3 loop: CASSPPGVGDTEAFF. The CDR3 nucleotides are TGTGCCAGCAGCCCACCAGGGGTGGGGGACACTGAAGCTTTCTTT.

The chain carries TRBV4-2 and TRBJ2-5; 10 bases match TRBD2. CDR3 length: 16 amino acids. V gave up 5 bases and J gave up 2 bases; unmatched junction bases: 8. Germline-derived CDR1 and CDR2 are LGHNA and YNFKEQ. CDR3 sequence reads: CASSYTSGILQETQYF. Written as DNA, the CDR3 is TGTGCCAGCAGCTACACTAGCGGGATACTACAAGAGACCCAGTACTTC.

The chain links TRBV11-2 to TRBJ2-6; 7 bases fit TRBD1. The CDR3 contains 19 residues. Looked up from germline, CDR1 is SGHAT and CDR2 is FQNNGV. J lost 1 base, V lost 6 bases, and 15 bases had no gene match. CDR3 residues: CASRTNRGPSESGANVLTF. DNA of the CDR3: TGTGCCAGCAGGACCAACAGGGGACCATCGGAGTCTGGGGCCAACGTCCTGACTTTC.